This T cell receptor (beta chain) was profiled in a study of OX40 agonist ivuxolimab in advanced cancers. Assay used: immunoSEQ multiplex PCR; TCRdb lists only in-frame clones, some missing. The data show tens of thousands of clones, 80% to 90% seen once. Trimming took 5 bases from V and 7 from J; bases not matched to a gene: 5. CDR1 is SGHAT, CDR2 FQNNGV, per germline. The CDR3 loop spans 13 amino acids. Source: CD4+ or CD8+ T cells sorted from blood, taken in a trial of the OX40 agonist ivuxolimab. This receptor was obtained from an adult with an advanced solid tumor such as melanoma, head and neck, liver or kidney cancer. The V gene is TRBV11-2, the J gene TRBJ2-1, with 7 nucleotides matching TRBD1. The CDR3 region has the DNA TGTGCCAGCAGCCTACGGACAGGAAATGAGCAGTTCTTC. The encoded protein is CASSLRTGNEQFF. Combining the CDR3 with reference TRBV11-2 and TRBJ2-1 gives the whole variable domain EAGVAQSPRYKIIEKRQSVAFWCNPISGHATLYWYQQILGQGPKLLIQFQNNGVVDDSQLPKDRFSAERLKGVDSTLKIQPAKLEDSAVYLCASSLRTGNEQFFGPGTRLTVL.